What follows describes a single T cell receptor (beta chain). Its cognate antigen is unknown. The same CDR3 also results from other DNA sequences found in this sample. This CDR3 has 11 residues. V lost 3 bases and J lost 3, with 1 base in between. Germline V lookup: CDR1 SGHTA, CDR2 FQGNSA. Generated by immunoSEQ multiplex PCR, the TCRdb table keeps only in-frame clones and is missing some. The data contain some 40,000 clones, 85% to 90% of them singletons. The data stem from a study of lymphopenia after photon versus proton radiotherapy. General study findings and limits: Proton therapy kept repertoires fairly stable, unlike photons, which gained effector/memory cells. Oligoclonal CD8+ Temra expansion after nadir drove photon patients' diversity drop. Authors raise, but do not show, better survival with proton therapy. In patients who died, overall survival fell as post-nadir TCR diversity dropped more.

V usage is TRBV7-2 and J usage is TRBJ2-3; D is unclear. The TCR originated in a woman in her 70s with pancreatic cancer. Some clones in this sample may be carry-over from other donors' samples. The source material was peripheral blood, sampled from a patient treated with proton-based radiotherapy. The CDR3 nucleotides are TGTGCCAGCAGCTTGACAGATACGCAGTATTTT. Its translation: CASSLTDTQYF.